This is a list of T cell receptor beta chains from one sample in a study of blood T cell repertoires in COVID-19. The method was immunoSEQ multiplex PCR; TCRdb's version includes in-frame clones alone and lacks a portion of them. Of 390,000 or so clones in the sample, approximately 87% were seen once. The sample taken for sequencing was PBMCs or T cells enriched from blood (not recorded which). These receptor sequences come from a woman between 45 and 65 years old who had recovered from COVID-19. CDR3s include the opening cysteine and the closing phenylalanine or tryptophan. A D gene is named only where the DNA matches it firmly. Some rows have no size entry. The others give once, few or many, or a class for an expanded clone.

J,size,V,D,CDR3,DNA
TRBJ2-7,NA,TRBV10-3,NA,CAIRRGGTAYEQYF,TGTGCCATCAGACGCGGGGGCACGGCCTACGAGCAGTACTTC
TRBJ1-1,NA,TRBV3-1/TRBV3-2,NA,CASSQDQGNTEAFF,TGTGCCAGCAGCCAAGACCAGGGAAACACTGAAGCTTTCTTT
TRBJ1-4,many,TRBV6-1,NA,CASREGGRNVFF,TGTGCCAGCAGAGAAGGTGGCCGCAACGTGTTTTTT
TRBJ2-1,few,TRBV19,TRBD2,CASSIPVGLAGYEQFF,TGTGCCAGTAGTATCCCAGTGGGACTAGCGGGGTATGAGCAGTTCTTC
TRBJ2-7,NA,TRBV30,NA,CAWSSADEQYF,TGTGCCTGGAGTTCAGCGGACGAGCAGTACTTC
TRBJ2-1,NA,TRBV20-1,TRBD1,CSASSQRQGNEQFF,TGCAGTGCTAGTAGCCAAAGACAGGGCAATGAGCAGTTCTTC
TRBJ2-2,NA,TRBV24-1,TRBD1,CATSEGTGRTGELFF,TGTGCCACCAGTGAGGGGACAGGGAGGACCGGGGAGCTGTTTTTT
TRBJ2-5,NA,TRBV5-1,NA,CASKQVMVEGTQYF,TGCGCCAGTAAGCAGGTTATGGTGGAAGGGACCCAGTACTTC
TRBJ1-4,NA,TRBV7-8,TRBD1,CASSRGQVNEKLFF,TGTGCCAGCAGCCGAGGACAGGTTAATGAAAAACTGTTTTTT
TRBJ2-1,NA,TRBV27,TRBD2,CAAGGLADSNEQFF,TGTGCCGCAGGGGGACTAGCGGACAGCAATGAGCAGTTCTTC
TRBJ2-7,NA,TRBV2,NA,CASSVAHTYEQYF,TGTGCCAGCAGTGTCGCACACACCTACGAGCAGTACTTC
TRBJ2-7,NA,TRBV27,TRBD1,CAVGDRLNSYEQYF,TGTGCCGTCGGGGACAGGCTAAACTCCTACGAGCAGTACTTC
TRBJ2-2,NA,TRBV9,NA,CASSPRSRVGTGELFF,TGTGCCAGCAGCCCCCGGAGCAGGGTAGGGACCGGGGAGCTGTTTTTT
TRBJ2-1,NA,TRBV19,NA,CASTMQGSEQFF,TGTGCCAGCACCATGCAGGGTAGTGAGCAGTTCTTC
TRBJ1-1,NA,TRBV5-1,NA,CASSLIENTEAFF,TGCGCCAGCAGTTTAATAGAGAACACTGAAGCTTTCTTT
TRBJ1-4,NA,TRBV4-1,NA,CASSQDSFRLATNEKLFF,TGCGCCAGCAGCCAAGATTCTTTCCGACTTGCAACTAATGAAAAACTGTTTTTT
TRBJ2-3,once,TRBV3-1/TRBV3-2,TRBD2,CASSQLAGAYTDTQYF,TGTGCCAGCAGCCAGCTAGCGGGGGCCTACACAGATACGCAGTATTTT
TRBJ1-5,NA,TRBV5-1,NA,CASSSPRGDGNQPQHF,TGCGCCAGCAGCTCCCCCCGGGGAGACGGCAATCAGCCCCAGCATTTT
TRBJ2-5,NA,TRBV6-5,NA,CASSRAGIQETQYF,TGTGCCAGCAGTCGAGCCGGGATTCAAGAGACCCAGTACTTC
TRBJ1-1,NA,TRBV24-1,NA,CATSDGSAANTEAFF,TGTGCCACCAGTGACGGGAGTGCGGCGAACACTGAAGCTTTCTTT
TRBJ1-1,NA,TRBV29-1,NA,CSVERAGRNTEAFF,TGCAGCGTTGAGAGGGCGGGACGGAACACTGAAGCTTTCTTT
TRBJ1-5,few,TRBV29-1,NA,CSVGGGGNQPQHF,TGCAGCGTTGGGGGGGGAGGCAATCAGCCCCAGCATTTT
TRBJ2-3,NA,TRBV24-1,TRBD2,CATSDLHWGGDTQYF,TGTGCCACCAGTGATTTGCATTGGGGGGGAGATACGCAGTATTTT
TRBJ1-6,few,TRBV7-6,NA,CASSLAQGGNSPLHF,TGTGCCAGCAGCTTAGCGCAGGGAGGAAATTCACCCCTCCACTTT
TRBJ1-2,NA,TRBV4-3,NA,CASSRDRVGGYTF,TGCGCCAGCAGCCGCGACAGAGTAGGGGGCTACACCTTC
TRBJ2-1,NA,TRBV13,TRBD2,CASSLSLAGSSEQFF,TGTGCCAGCAGCTTAAGCCTAGCGGGGTCAAGTGAGCAGTTCTTC
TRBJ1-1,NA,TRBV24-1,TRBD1,CATSKTGMLTEAFF,TGTGCCACCAGTAAGACAGGGATGTTAACTGAAGCTTTCTTT